Below are 11 T cell receptor beta chains sequenced from a single sample in a study of T-cell memory formation after mild COVID-19. TCRdb reanalysed the 5' RACE reads using MiXCR and keeps one entry per CDR3 protein. The sample yields approximately 180,000 distinct CDR3 sequences, around 15% seen once. The material sequenced was PBMCs or a T cell subset sorted from them (not recorded which). The receptors shown here come from an adult woman who had mild COVID-19 (a few samples of this study predate the infection). Cell type and time point are not known.

This clonotype was seen more than once but under ten times. This rearrangement joins TRBV7-3 to TRBJ2-3, with 9 bases fitting TRBD2. This CDR3 spans 14 amino acids. Germline CDR1 reads SGHTA; CDR2 reads FQGTGA. V lost 3 bases to trimming and J lost 8 bases; unmatched junction nucleotides: 6. The CDR3 loop reads CASSLGLADGTQYF. The CDR3 region has the DNA TGTGCCAGCAGCTTGGGACTAGCCGATGGTACGCAGTATTTT. Together with reference TRBV7-3 and TRBJ2-3, the CDR3 gives the full variable domain: GAGVSQTPSNKVTEKGKYVELRCDPISGHTALYWYRQSLGQGPEFLIYFQGTGAADDSGLPNDRFFAVRPEGSVSTLKIQRTERGDSAVYLCASSLGLADGTQYFGPGTRLTVL.

The V gene is TRBV5-1, the J gene TRBJ2-1, with D tentatively TRBD1 (5 bases). The V gene's germline CDR1 is SGHRS and CDR2 YFSETQ. The V end lost 3 bases, the J end lost 0 bases, and 13 bases lay between the germline ends. CDR3 length: 16 residues. The CDR3, as DNA: TGCGCCAGCAGCTCTGACAGTCTTGGCTCCTACAATGAGCAGTTCTTC. This gives the protein CASSSDSLGSYNEQFF.

J is TRBJ1-5 and V is TRBV4-1; no clear D gene. Trimming took off 0 bases at V and 4 bases at J, with 16 bases between the two ends. The germline V gene has CDR1 MGHRA and CDR2 YSYEKL. The CDR3 is 17 amino acids. The CDR3 DNA reads as TGCGCCAGCAGCCAAGAAGGTCGAGGGCGGGGAAATCAGCCCCAGCATTTT. It translates to CASSQEGRGRGNQPQHF.

The count of this clonotype is one. The chain links TRBV7-9 to TRBJ1-5; no firm D call. The CDR3 is 14 amino acids. Germline V gene lookup returns CDR1 SEHNR and CDR2 FQNEAQ (reference sequence). The V gene lost 1 base and the J gene lost 4 bases, with 8 bases spanning the gap. The CDR3 spells CASSLVGLNQPQHF. The CDR3 DNA is TGTGCCAGCAGCTTAGTCGGGCTGAATCAGCCCCAGCATTTT.

This sequence joins TRBV7-9 and TRBJ1-1; 8 nucleotides agree with TRBD1. The CDR3 is 13 residues long. With V trimmed by 5 bases and J by 9 bases, 8 bases remained unmatched. Germline-derived CDR1 and CDR2 are SEHNR and FQNEAQ (reference sequence). The DNA for the CDR3 is TGTGCCAGCAGCACGGGGACAGGCTCGAAAGCTTTCTTT. Amino acids: CASSTGTGSKAFF.

This chain joins TRBV6-6 and TRBJ2-6, with 12 bases identical to TRBD1. The CDR3 sequence is 17 residues long. J gave up 4 bases and V 6 bases, and 7 bases lay outside the gene matches. Looked up from germline, CDR1 is MNHNY and CDR2 is SVGAGI (reference sequence). The CDR3 DNA reads as TGTGCCAGCAGCCCGGGACAGGGGGCGCCCGGGGCCAACGTCCTGACTTTC. This translates into CASSPGQGAPGANVLTF.

The chain links TRBV4-2 to TRBJ2-1; 8 bases are shared with TRBD1. The CDR3 extends over 16 amino acids. Germline V CDR1 and CDR2: LGHNA, YNFKEQ. V lost 1 base, J lost 5 bases, and 7 bases stayed unmatched. The chain's CDR3 is CASSQATGQGHNEQFF. In DNA, the CDR3 is TGTGCCAGCAGCCAAGCTACAGGACAGGGCCACAATGAGCAGTTCTTC.

V usage is TRBV7-8 and J usage is TRBJ2-1; 13 bases align to TRBD2. The CDR3 extends over 18 amino acids. Per germline, CDR1 SGHVS and CDR2 FQNEAQ. With 5 bases clipped from V and 4 bases from J, the junction kept 11 bases outside the gene matches. The CDR3 DNA follows: TGTGCCAGCAGCCCCGGGACTAGCGGGATGTCTAGTTACAATGAGCAGTTCTTC. It translates to CASSPGTSGMSSYNEQFF. The whole variable domain, remainder taken from reference TRBV7-8 and TRBJ2-1, is GAGVSQSPRYKVAKRGQDVALRCDPISGHVSLFWYQQALGQGPEFLTYFQNEAQLDKSGLPSDRFFAERPEGSVSTLKIQRTQQEDSAVYLCASSPGTSGMSSYNEQFFGPGTRLTVL.

This clonotype was counted a few times. This chain joins TRBV7-2 and TRBJ2-2, with 7 nucleotides matching TRBD1. V gave up 5 bases and J gave up 6 bases; unmatched junction bases: 6. Germline V CDR1 and CDR2: SGHTA, FQGNSA. The CDR3 totals 14 residues. The CDR3 region has the DNA TGTGCCAGCAGCCCCGAGGGGGCTCCCGGGGAGCTGTTTTTT. Protein: CASSPEGAPGELFF. Using reference TRBV7-2 and TRBJ2-2 for the parts outside the CDR3, the full variable domain is GAGVSQSPSNKVTEKGKDVELRCDPISGHTALYWYRQSLGQGLEFLIYFQGNSAPDKSGLPSDRFSAERTGGSVSTLTIQRTQQEDSAVYLCASSPEGAPGELFFGEGSRLTVL.

This clonotype has a handful of counts. The rearrangement uses TRBV7-9 and TRBJ2-3; D is tentatively TRBD1 or TRBD2 (5 bases each). This CDR3 contains 15 residues. The germline V gene has CDR1 SEHNR and CDR2 FQNEAQ (reference sequence). Between the trimmed V and J ends, which lost 0 bases and 0 bases, there was a span of 7 bases. CDR3 region: CASSLAGVSTDTQYF. The CDR3 DNA sequence: TGTGCCAGCAGCTTAGCGGGGGTGAGCACAGATACGCAGTATTTT.

This clonotype was seen a few times. The chain combines TRBV6-2 or TRBV6-3 with TRBJ2-1; 8 positions agree with TRBD1. The CDR3 spans 19 residues. The germline CDR1 and CDR2 sequences are MNHEY and SVGEGT. Trimming took 6 bases from V and 0 from J; bases not matched to a gene: 16. CDR3 nucleotide sequence: TGTGCCAGCAGCTTCTTACAGGGGGGAACGTTAAGCTCCTACAATGAGCAGTTCTTC. Translation gives CASSFLQGGTLSSYNEQFF.